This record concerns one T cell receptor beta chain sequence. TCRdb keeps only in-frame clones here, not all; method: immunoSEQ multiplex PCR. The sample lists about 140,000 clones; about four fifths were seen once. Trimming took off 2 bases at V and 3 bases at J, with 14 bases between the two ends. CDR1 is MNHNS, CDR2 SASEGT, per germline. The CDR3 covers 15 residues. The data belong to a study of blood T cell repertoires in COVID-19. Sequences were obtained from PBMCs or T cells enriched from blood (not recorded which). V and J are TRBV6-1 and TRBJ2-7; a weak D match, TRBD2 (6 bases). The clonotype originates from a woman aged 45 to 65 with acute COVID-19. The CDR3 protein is CASSEWRGSVYEQYF. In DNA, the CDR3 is TGTGCCAGCAGTGAATGGCGGGGTTCGGTCTACGAGCAGTACTTC.